Each of the 20 T cell receptor beta chains below was sequenced from the same sample in a study of blood T cell repertoires in COVID-19. Clones were sequenced by immunoSEQ multiplex PCR, and TCRdb holds only the in-frame ones, with some missing. In the table there are approximately 450,000 clones, more than 85% of which are singletons. What was sequenced was peripheral blood. Receptor source: a young woman with acute or convalescent COVID-19.

V gene TRBV7-2 combines with J gene TRBJ2-5; a weak D match, TRBD2 (5 bases). Germline V gene data show CDR1 as SGHTA and CDR2 as FQGNSA. V was cut by 5 bases and J by 5 bases, with 12 bases left in between. This CDR3 has 13 amino acids. The CDR3 DNA follows: TGTGCCAGCAGCCTAACTAGTGAGGAGACCCAGTACTTC. This codes for CASSLTSEETQYF.

The rearrangement uses TRBV4-1 and TRBJ2-3, with a tentative D call TRBD1 (5 bases). CDR3 length: 16 residues. Trimming pared 1 base from V and 1 base from J, leaving 12 bases between. The germline gives CDR1 MGHRA, CDR2 YSYEKL. The DNA of the CDR3 is TGCGCCAGCAGCCAAGGGCAGGGCTATGGCACAGATACGCAGTATTTT. It codes for CASSQGQGYGTDTQYF.

This clone came up a few times. This chain joins TRBV4-1 and TRBJ1-6; 8 bases are a match to TRBD1. After removal of 1 base from V and 6 bases from J, the junction contained 11 bases not matched to a gene. Per the germline V gene, CDR1 is MGHRA and CDR2 is YSYEKL. This CDR3 is built from 18 residues. The CDR3 DNA follows: TGCGCCAGCAGCCAAGTACGACAGGACAGGGTATTTAATTCACCCCTCCACTTT. Translated: CASSQVRQDRVFNSPLHF.

The chain uses TRBV28 and TRBJ2-7; D is unclear. CDR3 size: 13 residues. CDR1 and CDR2 (germline): MDHEN, SYDVKM. The ends were cut back, 5 bases at V and 4 bases at J, with 12 bases in the middle. The CDR3 bases are TGTGCCAGCAGTCTCGCACAGAATTACGAGCAGTACTTC. Protein sequence: CASSLAQNYEQYF.

This chain joins TRBV21-1 and TRBJ2-5; the table calls TRBD2, which could not be checked here. TRBV21-1 is assigned pseudogene status. This CDR3 contains 16 residues. CDR3 coding DNA: TGTGCCAGCAGCAAGGGGACTAGCGAGGACGGAGAGACCCAGTACTTC. Translating it yields CASSKGTSEDGETQYF.

This chain uses TRBV4-1 with TRBJ2-7, with 9 positions matching TRBD2. Germline CDR1 MGHRA, CDR2 YSYEKL. The CDR3 loop spans 15 amino acids. Losses at the gene ends were 7 bases for V and 0 bases for J; bases not matched to a gene: 7. The CDR3 sequence is CASTWTSESSYEQYF. CDR3 nucleotide sequence: TGCGCCAGCACCTGGACTAGCGAAAGCTCCTACGAGCAGTACTTC.

The chain has TRBV6-2 or TRBV6-3 and TRBJ2-7; 13 bases agree with TRBD2. The CDR3 loop spans 16 amino acids. CDR1 is MNHEY, CDR2 SVGEGT, per germline. The J segment lost 3 bases and the V segment lost 0 bases, leaving 2 bases of the junction unmatched. CDR3 loop: CASSYSTSGGNYEQYF. CDR3 sequence (DNA): TGTGCCAGCAGTTACTCGACTAGCGGGGGGAACTACGAGCAGTACTTC.

The chain couples TRBV6-5 to TRBJ1-2, with D possibly TRBD1 on 6 matching bases. V was shortened by 6 bases and J by 2 bases, with 16 bases between the two germline ends. This CDR3 comprises 15 residues. CDR1 MNHEY and CDR2 SVGAGI come from the germline V gene. The CDR3 nucleotides read TGTGCCAGCAGACGGGAACGGACAGCCAACTATGGCTACACCTTC. Translated: CASRRERTANYGYTF.

This sequence joins TRBV28 and TRBJ1-2; 10 bases align to TRBD1. Germline lookup yields CDR1 MDHEN and CDR2 SYDVKM. The V segment lost 7 bases and the J segment 4 bases; nucleotides outside the gene matches: 9. CDR3 length: 15 amino acids. CDR3 DNA: TGTGCCAGCACCCCATCGGGGACAGGGGTCTATGGCTACACCTTC. Translating gives CASTPSGTGVYGYTF.

The rearrangement joins TRBV5-6 to TRBJ2-7, with D maybe TRBD1 (6 bases). Trimming cost V 0 bases and J 4 bases, with 11 bases left between them. Germline V lookup: CDR1 SGHDT, CDR2 YYEEEE. The CDR3 covers 14 residues. CDR3 loop: CASSLAGVRYEQYF. The CDR3, as DNA: TGTGCCAGCAGCTTGGCAGGGGTGAGGTACGAGCAGTACTTC.

CDR3 sequence reads: CASSPLGGRGDSGQFF. The CDR3 DNA sequence: TGTGCCAGCAGCCCCCTAGGGGGCAGGGGGGATTCGGGGCAGTTCTTC. The chain recombines TRBV4-2 with TRBJ2-1; a weak D match, TRBD1 (7 bases). This CDR3 comprises 16 residues. Trimming shortened V by 4 bases and J by 12 bases, and 25 bases separated the two germline ends. CDR1 LGHNA and CDR2 YNFKEQ come from the germline V gene.

This sequence joins TRBV12-3 or TRBV12-4 and TRBJ2-7, with 7 bases that match TRBD2. V dropped 3 bases and J dropped 5; count of bases not matched to a gene: 1. The CDR3 totals 12 residues. As DNA, the CDR3 is TGTGCCAGCAGTTTGGGAGGGAACGAGCAGTACTTC. It translates to CASSLGGNEQYF.

The chain links TRBV5-4 to TRBJ2-5, with TRBD2 identical over 12 bases. CDR3 length: 17 amino acids. The junction had 9 bases not matched to a gene; V was cut back by 5 bases and J by 1 base. From germline, CDR1 is SGHNT and CDR2 YYREEE (reference sequence). The CDR3 loop is CASSTLAGGRFQETQYF. CDR3 nucleotides: TGTGCCAGCAGTACGCTAGCGGGGGGGCGGTTCCAAGAGACCCAGTACTTC.

The rearrangement links TRBV10-2 to TRBJ2-7; 11 positions match TRBD2. The CDR3 spans 15 residues. Germline CDR1 is WSHSY and CDR2 is SAAADI. Trimming at V came to 5 bases and at J to 4 bases, leaving 7 bases not matched to a gene. This CDR3 reads CASSQLAGVLYEQYF. In DNA form, the CDR3 reads TGCGCCAGCAGTCAACTAGCGGGGGTTTTGTACGAGCAGTACTTC.

The chain carries TRBV28 and TRBJ1-5, with D perhaps TRBD1 (5 bases). The CDR3 spans 14 residues. Trimming took 1 base from V and 4 from J, leaving 8 bases between them. The germline V gene has CDR1 MDHEN and CDR2 SYDVKM. The DNA for the CDR3 is TGTGCCAGCAGTTTATCAGGGAGGAATCAGCCCCAGCATTTT. Amino acids: CASSLSGRNQPQHF.

CDR3 sequence: CSTGEGTEAFF. The CDR3 nucleotides read TGCAGCACTGGGGAGGGCACTGAAGCTTTCTTT. V gene TRBV20-1 combines with J gene TRBJ1-1, with D unresolved. The CDR3 has 11 amino acids. Germline V lookup: CDR1 DFQATT, CDR2 SNEGSKA (reference sequence).

The rearrangement links TRBV5-3 to TRBJ2-7, with 12 bases that match TRBD2. TRBV5-3 is an ORF for which the function is uncertain. This CDR3 is built from 21 residues. J lost 3 bases, V lost 5 bases, and 24 bases had no gene match. CDR3 DNA: TGTGCCAGAAGTTCAGGAATCGGGACTAGCGGGCGGGAGATAGGAAACTACGAGCAGTACTTC. Its protein product is CARSSGIGTSGREIGNYEQYF.

The genes are TRBV6-5 and TRBJ1-2; 9 bases match TRBD1. J lost 4 bases, V lost 0 bases, and 3 bases had no gene match. Per germline, CDR1 MNHEY and CDR2 SVGAGI. The CDR3 runs 15 residues. The CDR3 DNA is TGTGCCAGCAGTTACTCGGGACAGGGCTCCTATGGCTACACCTTC. Translated: CASSYSGQGSYGYTF.

The rearrangement joins TRBV29-1 to TRBJ1-2; D may be TRBD1 (5 bases). CDR1 is SQVTM, CDR2 ANQGSEA, per germline. CDR3 length: 16 residues. Trimming stripped 0 bases from V and 8 bases from J, with 22 bases between. This CDR3 is CSVEDPTSGGEGGYTF. DNA for the CDR3: TGCAGCGTTGAAGATCCGACGAGCGGAGGGGAGGGAGGCTACACCTTC.

The CDR3 loop reads CASSESLQGINSPLHF. CDR3 nucleotide sequence: TGTGCCAGCAGTGAATCCCTACAGGGAATTAATTCACCCCTCCACTTT. The V and J genes are TRBV6-1 and TRBJ1-6, with D possibly matching TRBD1 (6 bases). The V end was cut by 2 bases, the J end by 6 bases, with 14 bases between. CDR3 size: 16 residues. Germline V lookup: CDR1 MNHNS, CDR2 SASEGT.